The source of this T cell receptor beta chain is a study of beta chain features in type 1 diabetes. Findings of the study overall: TCRB CDR3 length was moderately but significantly reduced in all four CD4+ subsets of Type 1 diabetes patients. Whatever favoring of shorter templates PCR might show would apply equally to patients and controls.

Purity of each sorted population was above 98%. Sequenced material consisted of expressed TCRB transcripts (all of the isolated RNA was reverse transcribed). Reads from naive, central memory and regulatory T cell samples averaged approximately 3.4 million. Measured with immunoSEQ multiplex PCR; TCRdb has only the in-frame clones, and not every one. The sample shows about 350,000 clones, 15% to 20% of them seen only once. This CDR3 contains 13 residues. Per germline, CDR1 SGHTA and CDR2 FQGTGA. V shed 3 bases and J 4 bases; nucleotides not matched to a gene: 3. Regarding this clone: Its matching antigen is unknown.

This chain links TRBV7-3 with TRBJ2-7; 7 bases agree with TRBD2. The sequencing sample was made of naive CD4+ T cells from blood. This clonotype originated in a woman between 18 and 29 years old in good health. The CDR3 loop is CASSFGRAYEQYF. The CDR3 nucleotides are TGTGCCAGCAGCTTTGGGAGGGCTTACGAGCAGTACTTC.